These T cell receptor beta chains were read from a single sample in a study of OX40 agonist ivuxolimab in advanced cancers. Some clones are missing from TCRdb's copy, which holds only in-frame ones; the method was immunoSEQ multiplex PCR. The sample has some 100,000 clones; just over 85% are singletons. The starting material was CD4+ or CD8+ T cells sorted from blood, obtained in a trial of the OX40 agonist ivuxolimab. The receptors derive from an adult with an advanced solid tumor such as melanoma, head and neck, liver or kidney cancer. CDR3s include the opening cysteine and the closing phenylalanine or tryptophan. A D gene is named only where the DNA matches it firmly. Rows may omit the clone size; those that give it use once, few, many or a size class.

d_gene: .
j_gene: TRBJ1-3
abundance: .
v_gene: TRBV4-2
CDR3nt: TGTGCCAGCAGCCAAGATCTCGCTGAACTCTCTGGAAACACCATATATTTT
CDR3aa: CASSQDLAELSGNTIYF

d_gene: TRBD1
j_gene: TRBJ1-1
abundance: few
v_gene: TRBV19
CDR3nt: TGTGCCTCGATACGTAAGGGGGCGAACACTGAAGCTTTCTTT
CDR3aa: CASIRKGANTEAFF

d_gene: .
j_gene: TRBJ2-3
abundance: .
v_gene: TRBV15
CDR3nt: TGTGCCACCAGCAGGGAAAAGGGAAGCACAGATACGCAGTATTTT
CDR3aa: CATSREKGSTDTQYF

d_gene: .
j_gene: TRBJ1-4
abundance: .
v_gene: TRBV30
CDR3nt: TGTGCCTGGAGGCCCCGGGGGGCGGATGAAAAACTGTTTTTT
CDR3aa: CAWRPRGADEKLFF

d_gene: .
j_gene: TRBJ1-2
abundance: .
v_gene: TRBV7-9
CDR3nt: TGTGCCAGCAGCCCCCGAGGATGGGGCGGCGGCTACACCTTC
CDR3aa: CASSPRGWGGGYTF

d_gene: TRBD1
j_gene: TRBJ1-2
abundance: few
v_gene: TRBV10-2
CDR3nt: TGCGCCAGCAGTGCGACAGGGGTTGTTTCCGGCTACACCTTC
CDR3aa: CASSATGVVSGYTF

d_gene: .
j_gene: TRBJ2-3
abundance: .
v_gene: TRBV6-1
CDR3nt: TGTGCCAGCAGTGGCCTCGGGGTTGGCACAGATACGCAGTATTTT
CDR3aa: CASSGLGVGTDTQYF

d_gene: .
j_gene: TRBJ2-6
abundance: .
v_gene: TRBV2
CDR3nt: TGTGCCAGCAGCTACGGGGCCGTATCGGCTGGGGCCAACGTCCTGACTTTC
CDR3aa: CASSYGAVSAGANVLTF

d_gene: .
j_gene: TRBJ1-1
abundance: once
v_gene: TRBV6-1
CDR3nt: TGTGCCAGCAGTGAAGCTTACAGGCCTGGCACTGAAGCTTTCTTT
CDR3aa: CASSEAYRPGTEAFF

d_gene: .
j_gene: TRBJ2-7
abundance: once
v_gene: TRBV2
CDR3nt: TGTGCCAGCAGCCGGGACTCTGGGGAGCAGTACTTC
CDR3aa: CASSRDSGEQYF

d_gene: .
j_gene: TRBJ2-1
abundance: .
v_gene: TRBV5-6
CDR3nt: TGTGCCAGCAGCCGGGAATTCAATGAGCAGTTCTTC
CDR3aa: CASSREFNEQFF

d_gene: .
j_gene: TRBJ2-3
abundance: .
v_gene: TRBV2
CDR3nt: TGTGCCAGCAGTGATAGCGGCGGTGATACGCAGTATTTT
CDR3aa: CASSDSGGDTQYF

d_gene: TRBD2
j_gene: TRBJ2-7
abundance: .
v_gene: TRBV2
CDR3nt: TGTGCCAGCAGCGTAGCGGGAGTGTTATTAGAGCAGTACTTC
CDR3aa: CASSVAGVLLEQYF

d_gene: .
j_gene: TRBJ2-5
abundance: .
v_gene: TRBV5-1
CDR3nt: TGCGCCAGCAGCTTGGCCGGGACGGGTGAGGAGACCCAGTACTTC
CDR3aa: CASSLAGTGEETQYF

d_gene: .
j_gene: TRBJ1-2
abundance: .
v_gene: TRBV6-5
CDR3nt: TGTGCCACCGGGTGGGGGCGTAGTGGCTACACCTTC
CDR3aa: CATGWGRSGYTF

d_gene: .
j_gene: TRBJ2-2
abundance: .
v_gene: TRBV2
CDR3nt: TGTGCCAGCAGGGTGGAGGTGAACACCGGGGAGCTGTTTTTT
CDR3aa: CASRVEVNTGELFF

d_gene: .
j_gene: TRBJ2-3
abundance: .
v_gene: TRBV7-8
CDR3nt: TGTGCCAGCAGCTTAGGCTGGGATACGCAGTATTTT
CDR3aa: CASSLGWDTQYF

d_gene: .
j_gene: TRBJ2-3
abundance: .
v_gene: TRBV6-1
CDR3nt: TGTGCCAGCAGTGGGGGCCCCGGCTTGAGCACAGATACGCAGTATTTT
CDR3aa: CASSGGPGLSTDTQYF

d_gene: TRBD2
j_gene: TRBJ2-1
abundance: .
v_gene: TRBV10-3
CDR3nt: TGTGCCATCCTGAAAAGCGGACTAGGGAATGAGCAGTTCTTC
CDR3aa: CAILKSGLGNEQFF

d_gene: .
j_gene: TRBJ2-7
abundance: .
v_gene: TRBV28
CDR3nt: TGTGCCAGCAGTTTTGCGGTTAACACCTACGAGCAGTACTTC
CDR3aa: CASSFAVNTYEQYF

d_gene: .
j_gene: TRBJ2-1
abundance: .
v_gene: TRBV4-2
CDR3nt: TGTGCCAGCAGCCAAGTCCGTGGGGGTGAGCAGTTCTTC
CDR3aa: CASSQVRGGEQFF

d_gene: TRBD2
j_gene: TRBJ2-7
abundance: .
v_gene: TRBV9
CDR3nt: TGTGCCAGCAGCGTAGGTAGCGGGAGCGGAGGCGAGCAGTACTTC
CDR3aa: CASSVGSGSGGEQYF

d_gene: TRBD1
j_gene: TRBJ2-2
abundance: .
v_gene: TRBV5-1
CDR3nt: TGCGCCAGCAGCTCAGATAGGACAGGTACCACCGGGGAGCTGTTTTTT
CDR3aa: CASSSDRTGTTGELFF

d_gene: .
j_gene: TRBJ2-6
abundance: .
v_gene: TRBV25-1
CDR3nt: TGTGCCAGCAGCTTCTCTGGGGCCAACGTCCTGACTTTC
CDR3aa: CASSFSGANVLTF

d_gene: .
j_gene: TRBJ2-7
abundance: .
v_gene: TRBV29-1
CDR3nt: TGCAGCGTTGAAGACGAGCGGTACTACGAGCAGTACTTC
CDR3aa: CSVEDERYYEQYF

d_gene: TRBD2
j_gene: TRBJ2-5
abundance: once
v_gene: TRBV30
CDR3nt: TGTGCCTGGAGTCGACTAGCGGGGGGGGAGACCCAGTACTTC
CDR3aa: CAWSRLAGGETQYF

d_gene: .
j_gene: TRBJ2-2
abundance: .
v_gene: TRBV2
CDR3nt: TGTGCCAGCAGTGTAACGGGCACCGGGGAGCTGTTTTTT
CDR3aa: CASSVTGTGELFF

d_gene: .
j_gene: TRBJ1-2
abundance: .
v_gene: TRBV19
CDR3nt: TGTGCCAGTACCCACGGATTACAGAACTACTATGGCTACACCTTC
CDR3aa: CASTHGLQNYYGYTF

d_gene: .
j_gene: TRBJ2-5
abundance: .
v_gene: TRBV7-6
CDR3nt: TGTGCCAGCAGCCCGGCTAGGTTAGAGACCCAGTACTTC
CDR3aa: CASSPARLETQYF

d_gene: TRBD1
j_gene: TRBJ1-1
abundance: few
v_gene: TRBV5-1
CDR3nt: TGCGCCAGCAGCTTGGGCCAGGGGGTAAGGACTGAAGCTTTCTTT
CDR3aa: CASSLGQGVRTEAFF

d_gene: .
j_gene: TRBJ1-2
abundance: .
v_gene: TRBV12-1
CDR3nt: TGTGCCAGCAGCCTGAAGGGACAGGGACGTGCTAACTATGGCTACACCTTC
CDR3aa: CASSLKGQGRANYGYTF

d_gene: .
j_gene: TRBJ2-7
abundance: .
v_gene: TRBV27
CDR3nt: TGTGCCAGCGTTAGCTGGAACTACGAGCAGTACTTC
CDR3aa: CASVSWNYEQYF

d_gene: TRBD2
j_gene: TRBJ2-5
abundance: .
v_gene: TRBV7-3
CDR3nt: TGTGCCAGCAGCGTGGCGGGAGGGCCAGGGGAGACCCAGTACTTC
CDR3aa: CASSVAGGPGETQYF

d_gene: .
j_gene: TRBJ2-3
abundance: .
v_gene: TRBV2
CDR3nt: TGTGCCAGCAGTGACCGGTACACAGATACGCAGTATTTT
CDR3aa: CASSDRYTDTQYF

d_gene: .
j_gene: TRBJ1-1
abundance: .
v_gene: TRBV19
CDR3nt: TGTGCCAGTACCCGAAGTACCGGGGAAGCTTTCTTT
CDR3aa: CASTRSTGEAFF

d_gene: .
j_gene: TRBJ2-3
abundance: once
v_gene: TRBV6-5
CDR3nt: TGTGCCAGCAGGGCGGGACTTTCCACAGATACGCAGTATTTT
CDR3aa: CASRAGLSTDTQYF

d_gene: TRBD2
j_gene: TRBJ2-7
abundance: .
v_gene: TRBV7-2
CDR3nt: TGTGCCAGCAGCCCCGGGACTATGTCGTACGAGCAGTACTTC
CDR3aa: CASSPGTMSYEQYF

d_gene: .
j_gene: TRBJ2-5
abundance: .
v_gene: TRBV7-2
CDR3nt: TGTGCCAGCAGCCGAGCTAGCGCCTCCAGGGAAGAGACCCAGTACTTC
CDR3aa: CASSRASASREETQYF

d_gene: .
j_gene: TRBJ1-4
abundance: .
v_gene: TRBV27
CDR3nt: TGTGCCAGCAAGGGGGTAACTAATGAAAAACTGTTTTTT
CDR3aa: CASKGVTNEKLFF

d_gene: .
j_gene: TRBJ1-2
abundance: once
v_gene: TRBV27
CDR3nt: TGTGCCAGCAGTTTCGGCAGTTCTAACTATGGCTACACCTTC
CDR3aa: CASSFGSSNYGYTF

d_gene: TRBD2
j_gene: TRBJ2-2
abundance: .
v_gene: TRBV18
CDR3nt: TGTGCCAGCTCACCACTCCTGAGTGGGAGGGACACCGGGGAGCTGTTTTTT
CDR3aa: CASSPLLSGRDTGELFF

d_gene: TRBD2
j_gene: TRBJ2-1
abundance: .
v_gene: TRBV11-2
CDR3nt: TGTGCCAGCAGCCCGTTAACCCTGGGACTAGCGGTCTGGGAGCAGTTCTTC
CDR3aa: CASSPLTLGLAVWEQFF

d_gene: .
j_gene: TRBJ2-1
abundance: few
v_gene: TRBV4-1
CDR3nt: TGCGCCAGCAGCCGCGACCAGTACAATGAGCAGTTCTTC
CDR3aa: CASSRDQYNEQFF

d_gene: .
j_gene: TRBJ2-2
abundance: once
v_gene: TRBV11-2
CDR3nt: TGTGCCAGCAGCCGCACAGGGTCGAACACCGGGGAGCTGTTTTTT
CDR3aa: CASSRTGSNTGELFF

d_gene: TRBD1
j_gene: TRBJ2-1
abundance: .
v_gene: TRBV5-5
CDR3nt: TGTGCCAGCAGCTTGGTGGGACAGGGGTACAATGAGCAGTTCTTC
CDR3aa: CASSLVGQGYNEQFF

d_gene: .
j_gene: TRBJ2-7
abundance: .
v_gene: TRBV12-2
CDR3nt: TGTGCAAGTCGCTATAGCGCTTGCGCCTACGAGCAGTACTTC
CDR3aa: CASRYSACAYEQYF

d_gene: .
j_gene: TRBJ2-5
abundance: .
v_gene: TRBV18
CDR3nt: TGTGCCAGCTCACGCAACAGGGCCGTCCAAGAGACCCAGTACTTC
CDR3aa: CASSRNRAVQETQYF

d_gene: .
j_gene: TRBJ1-3
abundance: .
v_gene: TRBV29-1
CDR3nt: TGCAGCGACGGGAACTCTGGAAACACCATATATTTT
CDR3aa: CSDGNSGNTIYF

d_gene: .
j_gene: TRBJ1-3
abundance: .
v_gene: TRBV5-1
CDR3nt: TGCGCCAGCAGCTTGTTAGGCAGGGGTGACTCTGGAAACACCATATATTTT
CDR3aa: CASSLLGRGDSGNTIYF

d_gene: .
j_gene: TRBJ1-1
abundance: .
v_gene: TRBV5-4
CDR3nt: TGTGCCAGCAGCCCGAAAGAGGGCATGAACACTGAAGCTTTCTTT
CDR3aa: CASSPKEGMNTEAFF

d_gene: TRBD1
j_gene: TRBJ2-1
abundance: .
v_gene: TRBV10-1
CDR3nt: TGCGCCAGCAGTGGACAGGGGGTAAATGAGCAGTTCTTC
CDR3aa: CASSGQGVNEQFF

d_gene: TRBD2
j_gene: TRBJ2-3
abundance: .
v_gene: TRBV2
CDR3nt: TGTGCCAGCAGTGCGGGACTAGCGGGGACAGATACGCAGTATTTT
CDR3aa: CASSAGLAGTDTQYF

d_gene: .
j_gene: TRBJ2-5
abundance: .
v_gene: TRBV29-1
CDR3nt: TGCAGCGTTGAGGGCAGGGCTAAAGAGACCCAGTACTTC
CDR3aa: CSVEGRAKETQYF

d_gene: .
j_gene: TRBJ1-5
abundance: .
v_gene: TRBV7-9
CDR3nt: TGTGCCAGCAGCTTAGGTGCGGCAGGTGTGCCCCAGCATTTT
CDR3aa: CASSLGAAGVPQHF

d_gene: TRBD1
j_gene: TRBJ2-7
abundance: once
v_gene: TRBV6-1
CDR3nt: TGTGCCAGCAGTGAAACAGGGGTGGGAACCTACGAGCAGTACTTC
CDR3aa: CASSETGVGTYEQYF